These T cell receptor beta chains were read from a single sample in a study of blood T cells in healthy people across ages. TCRdb itself ran the 5' RACE reads through MiXCR, one entry per CDR3 protein. This table has approximately 490,000 distinct CDR3 sequences, about 25% appearing once. These records were also assigned to another study, of T cells of mothers and their children.

Input material: blood. These receptors all stem from a boy younger than 18 in good health. Both conserved end residues are trimmed from each CDR3. Each record gives: CDR3 protein, V gene, J gene.

CDR3: AISEGAGPNEQF; V: TRBV10-3; J: NA
CDR3: ASSLDAGELF; V: TRBV7-3; J: TRBJ2-2
CDR3: ASSQVISASSYEQY; V: TRBV3-1; J: TRBJ2-7
CDR3: ASSVHGASGNTIY; V: TRBV9; J: TRBJ1-3
CDR3: ASSLGAVRVEETQY; V: TRBV5-1; J: TRBJ2-5
CDR3: AGSGARTVYGYT; V: TRBV5-5; J: TRBJ1-2
CDR3: AIRAGTATYEQY; V: TRBV10-3; J: NA
CDR3: ASSLGRTHEQY; V: TRBV28; J: NA
CDR3: ATSRGRTVTGELF; V: TRBV15; J: TRBJ2-2
CDR3: ASSRGITEKLF; V: TRBV3-1; J: TRBJ1-4
CDR3: ASSLQIGAEKLF; V: TRBV12-3/TRBV12-4; J: TRBJ1-4
CDR3: ASSQFVGGTTGELF; V: TRBV3-1; J: TRBJ2-2
CDR3: ASSLDGTGVVTDTQY; V: TRBV28; J: TRBJ2-3
CDR3: ASRPSGPGNTIY; V: TRBV3-1; J: TRBJ1-3
CDR3: ASSLGRGGLRANEQF; V: TRBV7-2; J: TRBJ2-1
CDR3: ASSPSYTEAF; V: TRBV28; J: TRBJ1-1
CDR3: ASSWTSLVETQY; V: TRBV7-2; J: TRBJ2-5
CDR3: ASSSTLTGGSYEQY; V: TRBV12-3/TRBV12-4; J: TRBJ2-7
CDR3: ASRRTEDTEAF; V: TRBV2; J: TRBJ1-1
CDR3: ASSQTRTEQF; V: TRBV12-3/TRBV12-4; J: TRBJ2-5
CDR3: ASSLEEGNEQF; V: TRBV7-3; J: TRBJ2-1
CDR3: GGTGKQETQY; V: TRBV20-1; J: TRBJ2-5
CDR3: ASSTSNTGELF; V: TRBV2; J: TRBJ2-2
CDR3: ASSLGTGPETQY; V: TRBV28; J: TRBJ2-5
CDR3: SVKVVDTQY; V: TRBV29-1; J: TRBJ2-3
CDR3: SVEDRGDGYT; V: TRBV29-1; J: TRBJ1-2
CDR3: SARVGEVETEAF; V: TRBV20-1; J: TRBJ1-1
CDR3: SARDIAGGPYEQY; V: TRBV20-1; J: TRBJ2-7
CDR3: SVEPGLAGGSYNEQF; V: TRBV29-1; J: TRBJ2-1
CDR3: ASSTAGTSGRATF; V: TRBV6-5; J: TRBJ2-1
CDR3: ASSSGVADTQY; V: TRBV7-3; J: TRBJ2-3